Presented here are 3 T cell receptor beta chains from one specimen sequenced in a study of CD8 T cells in Susac syndrome. RNA in amounts of roughly 0.5 to 1 ug was reverse transcribed with random hexamers. Using its own MiXCR run on the immunoSEQ multiplex PCR reads, TCRdb lists one record per CDR3 protein. The data contain about 180,000 distinct CDR3 sequences, 95% to 96% of them singletons. The sequencing input was CD4+ T cells from PBMCs. These receptor sequences come from a human donor with Susac syndrome.

The chain employs TRBV20-1 and TRBJ1-4; 8 nucleotides align to TRBD1. The CDR3 is made up of 14 amino acids. V lost 5 bases to trimming and J lost 7 bases; unmatched junction nucleotides: 9. Germline-derived CDR1 and CDR2 are DFQATT and SNEGSKA (reference sequence). CDR3 sequence: CSAPRQGIGEKLFF. For the CDR3, the DNA is TGCAGTGCTCCTAGACAGGGGATAGGTGAAAAACTGTTTTTT.

The rearrangement uses TRBV6-5 and TRBJ1-2; D unclear. Deletions cut 2 bases from V and 7 bases from J, with 5 bases between. The CDR3 is made up of 11 amino acids. In germline, CDR1 is MNHEY, CDR2 SVGAGI. The CDR3 region has the DNA TGTGCCAGCAGTTACCCCCGTGGCTACACCTTC. This sequence encodes CASSYPRGYTF.

This rearrangement joins TRBV4-3 to TRBJ2-5; either TRBD1 or TRBD2 may fit D (6 bases each). V was shortened by 1 base and J by 5 bases, with 14 bases between the two germline ends. The CDR3 is made up of 15 amino acids. The germline CDR1 and CDR2 sequences are LGHNA and YSLEER. The CDR3 loop reads CASSQAGAGPETQYF. In DNA, the CDR3 is TGCGCCAGCAGCCAAGCGGGGGCGGGTCCGGAGACCCAGTACTTC.